This T cell receptor (beta chain) was found in a study of T cells after yellow fever vaccination. Study-wide context: Fractions containing few cells were prepared with SMART-Seq v4 Ultra Low Input.

MiXCR, run by TCRdb on the 5' RACE reads, gives a single entry per CDR3 protein. This sample has some 110,000 distinct CDR3 sequences, with 7.4% found just once. CDR3 length: 11 residues. The ends were cut back, 6 bases at V and 12 bases at J, with 12 bases in the middle. Germline-derived CDR1 and CDR2 are MNHEY and SVGEGT. This clonotype was seen at least ten times. The specimen comprised CD4+ T cells sorted from PBMCs, sampled around 10 days after the first yellow fever vaccination. The chain is built from TRBV6-2 or TRBV6-3 and TRBJ2-1; no clear D gene. The clonotype originates from a man younger than 35 who received the YFV17D yellow fever vaccine. CDR3 sequence reads: CASSDQRWQFF. CDR3 nucleotide sequence: TGTGCCAGCAGCGATCAACGTTGGCAGTTCTTC.